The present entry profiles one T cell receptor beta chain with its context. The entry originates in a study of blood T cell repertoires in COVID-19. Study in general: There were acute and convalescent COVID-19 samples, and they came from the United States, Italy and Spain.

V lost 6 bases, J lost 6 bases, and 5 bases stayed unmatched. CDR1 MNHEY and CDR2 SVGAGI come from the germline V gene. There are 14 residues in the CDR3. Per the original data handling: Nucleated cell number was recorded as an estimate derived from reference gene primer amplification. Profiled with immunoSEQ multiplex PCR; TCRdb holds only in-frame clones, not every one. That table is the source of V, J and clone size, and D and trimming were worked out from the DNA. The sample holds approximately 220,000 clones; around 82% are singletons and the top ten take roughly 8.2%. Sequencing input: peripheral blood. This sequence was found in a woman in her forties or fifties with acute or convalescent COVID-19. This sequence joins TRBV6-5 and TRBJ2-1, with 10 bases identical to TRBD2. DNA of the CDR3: TGTGCCAGCAGACTAGCGGGACTATCCAATGAGCAGTTCTTC. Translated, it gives CASRLAGLSNEQFF.